This T cell receptor beta chain was profiled in a study of T cells in Graves' hyperthyroidism and ophthalmopathy. Study results and limitations: Most expanded thyroid clonotypes above 0.001 recurred in blood.

Orbital computed tomography, thyroid ultrasound, serum thyroxine and TRAb, and clinical symptoms together informed the diagnoses. This clonotype was counted ten times or more. The target antigen is unknown. RNA transcripts yielded amplified TCR beta CDR3 regions. First-round RT-PCR of the TCR CDR3 relied on the HTBI primer set. TCRdb fed the multiplex PCR reads into MiXCR, producing one record per CDR3 protein. The table includes about 500,000 distinct CDR3 sequences, 13% to 15% detected once. The sample comprised blood. This TCR derives from a woman in her late teens or twenties with Graves' hyperthyroidism.

This chain's CDR3 is CASRLSSGYEQYF. The CDR3 nucleotides are TGTGCCAGCAGACTTTCGTCAGGCTACGAGCAGTACTTC. The V call is TRBV6-2 or TRBV6-3, the J call TRBJ2-7; D gene ambiguous. V gave up 6 bases and J gave up 3 bases, with 12 bases separating them. This CDR3 contains 13 residues. CDR1 is MNHEY and CDR2 is SVGEGT in the germline V gene.